This T cell receptor (beta chain) derives from a study of blood T cell repertoires in COVID-19. Study context: The study drew acute and convalescent COVID-19 samples from the United States, Italy and Spain. In each case, the material was cDNA or gDNA derived from T cells, B-cell-depleted T cells, or PBMCs.

As handled by the study authors: The authors estimated nucleated cell counts from reference gene primer amplification. Repertoires were generated with immunoSEQ multiplex PCR, while TCRdb's copy carries only in-frame clones and drops some. D and trimming were read from the DNA, whereas the V and J calls and clone size are those reported in that table. The repertoire consists of approximately 83,000 clones, with 88% occurring once and the leading ten covering 6% to 8%. CDR1 and CDR2 (germline): KGHSH, LQKENI. This CDR3 region has 16 residues. With V trimmed by 2 bases and J by 5 bases, 9 bases remained unmatched.

The chain recombines TRBV18 with TRBJ1-2; TRBD1 matches 9 bases. This clonotype was sampled from a man aged 65 to 85 with acute or convalescent COVID-19. The sample was peripheral blood. CDR3 residues: CASSPVQGAVRYGYTF. The CDR3 DNA reads as TGTGCCAGCTCACCAGTACAGGGGGCCGTGAGGTATGGCTACACCTTC.